The present entry profiles one TCR beta chain with its context. A junction boundary mismatches the germline segment, possibly from a read error. Peripheral blood was drawn, approximately 9.4 milliliters per donor. Through a sample-barcoded 5' primer and a J-beta primer mix, a second PCR was run for roughly 6 to 12 cycles. Tags on each cDNA molecule came from a template-switch adaptor with 12 random nucleotides. All samples gave at least 2.5 million CDR3-containing paired-end reads. TCRdb called the 5' RACE reads again in MiXCR, with one record for every CDR3 protein. This repertoire shows roughly 1.5 million distinct CDR3 sequences, less than 45% found once; its top ten account for 4%. This specimen belongs to a study of blood T cells in healthy people across ages. Study-level background: Through template switching, about one barcoded beta molecule was captured per two T cells, as measured in model experiments.

CDR1 and CDR2 (germline): SGHRS, YFSETQ. The CDR3 is 16 amino acids. V is TRBV5-1 and J is TRBJ1-1; D may be TRBD1 (6 bases). The receptor was isolated from a woman younger than 30 in good health. The sample was blood. DNA of the CDR3: TGCACCAGCAGCCCCGGACAGCCATTTGGGAACACTGAAGCTTTCTTT. It specifies CTSSPGQPFGNTEAFF.